This T cell receptor beta chain was sequenced for a study of T cell changes during pregnancy in multiple sclerosis. CDR1 and CDR2 from the germline V gene are MNHEY and SMNVEV (reference sequence). This CDR3 region has 17 residues. With 5 bases clipped from V and 0 bases from J, the junction kept 10 bases outside the gene matches. Data came from immunoSEQ multiplex PCR; TCRdb stores just in-frame clones and leaves some out. The profile shows about 100,000 clones, 91% of them singletons. This sequence joins TRBV27 and TRBJ2-7; 10 nucleotides match TRBD2. The input for sequencing was peripheral blood, taken in the second trimester of pregnancy. This clonotype was sampled from a female donor with multiple sclerosis, enrolled in a pregnancy study. CDR3 amino acids: CASSPTWGLATSYEQYF. CDR3 DNA: TGTGCCAGCAGTCCTACGTGGGGACTAGCGACCTCCTACGAGCAGTACTTC.